This is a list of T cell receptor beta chains from one sample in a study of blood T cell repertoires in COVID-19. Generated by immunoSEQ multiplex PCR, the TCRdb table keeps only in-frame clones and is missing some. The table lists about 190,000 clones, almost 90% of them singletons. The sample taken for sequencing was peripheral blood. These receptors all come from a man aged 50 to 59 with acute or convalescent COVID-19. Each CDR3 is given with its conserved first and last residue.

V gene: TRBV2; J gene: TRBJ1-5; CDR3 protein: CASSAQGDQPQHF
V gene: TRBV28; J gene: TRBJ1-6; CDR3 protein: CASSLSQTSPLHF
V gene: TRBV6-5; J gene: TRBJ1-1; CDR3 protein: CASSRDPRTEAFF
V gene: TRBV7-2; J gene: TRBJ2-3; CDR3 protein: CASSSTTGYGTQYF
V gene: TRBV19; J gene: TRBJ1-1; CDR3 protein: CASLRTGLKDTEAFF
V gene: TRBV6-5; J gene: TRBJ2-7; CDR3 protein: CASSSGTALSYEQYF
V gene: TRBV2; J gene: TRBJ2-3; CDR3 protein: CASSESSTDTQYF
V gene: TRBV11-2; J gene: TRBJ2-1; CDR3 protein: CASSLDIAYNEQFF
V gene: TRBV5-1; J gene: TRBJ1-6; CDR3 protein: CASSTGGGSPLHF
V gene: TRBV6-5; J gene: TRBJ1-6; CDR3 protein: CASKPRQGGNSPLHF
V gene: TRBV4-1; J gene: TRBJ2-7; CDR3 protein: CASSLGLAYEQYF
V gene: TRBV11-2; J gene: TRBJ2-1; CDR3 protein: CASSLVVGGHDEQFF
V gene: TRBV5-1; J gene: TRBJ2-2; CDR3 protein: CASSPRTGGPGELFF
V gene: TRBV12-2; J gene: TRBJ2-3; CDR3 protein: CASRLRDYLNTDTQYF
V gene: TRBV4-2; J gene: TRBJ2-5; CDR3 protein: CASSPGTLETQYF
V gene: TRBV11-3; J gene: TRBJ2-1; CDR3 protein: CASSTGGWNEQFF
V gene: TRBV27; J gene: TRBJ2-7; CDR3 protein: CASSRGQGREQYF
V gene: TRBV19; J gene: TRBJ2-1; CDR3 protein: CASRLGHNSYNEQFF
V gene: TRBV7-3; J gene: TRBJ2-3; CDR3 protein: CASSLAGGTDTQYF
V gene: TRBV6-5; J gene: TRBJ2-5; CDR3 protein: CASSGLAGIWETQYF
V gene: TRBV19; J gene: TRBJ2-1; CDR3 protein: CASSIGGYEQFF
V gene: TRBV29-1; J gene: TRBJ2-1; CDR3 protein: CSVGTEYNEQFF
V gene: TRBV19; J gene: TRBJ1-6; CDR3 protein: CASATGGSPLHF
V gene: TRBV7-9; J gene: TRBJ1-6; CDR3 protein: CASSQSQGGYNSPLHF
V gene: TRBV7-2; J gene: TRBJ2-2; CDR3 protein: CASSLAPLAGVLTGELFF
V gene: TRBV28; J gene: TRBJ2-1; CDR3 protein: CASSFRGAGGNEQFF
V gene: TRBV2; J gene: TRBJ1-5; CDR3 protein: CASSESQGRYSNQPQHF
V gene: TRBV6-4; J gene: TRBJ2-7; CDR3 protein: CASSPTGTGGVEQYF
V gene: TRBV19; J gene: TRBJ1-5; CDR3 protein: CASSIDRGNQPQHF
V gene: TRBV6-6; J gene: TRBJ1-1; CDR3 protein: CASSYGGGGTEAFF
V gene: TRBV27; J gene: TRBJ2-3; CDR3 protein: CASSLLTEIGTDTQYF
V gene: TRBV12-5; J gene: TRBJ2-1; CDR3 protein: CASGLAQSYNEQFF
V gene: TRBV28; J gene: TRBJ2-7; CDR3 protein: CASSFKQGASEQYF
V gene: TRBV14; J gene: TRBJ2-2; CDR3 protein: CASSQDHWTGELFF
V gene: TRBV5-1; J gene: TRBJ2-3; CDR3 protein: CASRRNSGSTTDTQYF
V gene: TRBV27; J gene: TRBJ1-1; CDR3 protein: CASSTIGGYAEAFF
V gene: TRBV7-2; J gene: TRBJ1-2; CDR3 protein: CASSSDLGTGLGYTF
V gene: TRBV28; J gene: TRBJ1-6; CDR3 protein: CASSFGLQFFSPLHF
V gene: TRBV3-1/TRBV3-2; J gene: TRBJ2-7; CDR3 protein: CASSFDSGRNYEQYF
V gene: TRBV5-1; J gene: TRBJ2-2; CDR3 protein: CASSDGQGGSTGELFF
V gene: TRBV18; J gene: TRBJ2-2; CDR3 protein: CASSPGSWAGELFF
V gene: TRBV4-2; J gene: TRBJ1-5; CDR3 protein: CASSQEGGGSNQPQHF
V gene: TRBV7-2; J gene: TRBJ2-3; CDR3 protein: CASSLGGTSNTQYF
V gene: TRBV3-1/TRBV3-2; J gene: TRBJ1-4; CDR3 protein: CASSQEPQTILSEKLFF
V gene: TRBV28; J gene: TRBJ1-2; CDR3 protein: CASSLLGTGYGYTF
V gene: TRBV3-1/TRBV3-2; J gene: TRBJ2-3; CDR3 protein: CASSQQGSDTQYF
V gene: TRBV28; J gene: TRBJ2-7; CDR3 protein: CASSYGSSYEQYF
V gene: TRBV7-9; J gene: TRBJ1-1; CDR3 protein: CASSLLTRDRNTEAFF
V gene: TRBV28; J gene: TRBJ1-6; CDR3 protein: CAAGGLLSSPLHF
V gene: TRBV6-2/TRBV6-3; J gene: TRBJ1-2; CDR3 protein: CASSYRGNGYTF
V gene: TRBV28; J gene: TRBJ2-2; CDR3 protein: CASGPTARLAGGRNTGELFF
V gene: TRBV7-5; J gene: TRBJ2-2; CDR3 protein: CARTRFRQGTGELFF
V gene: TRBV12-3/TRBV12-4; J gene: TRBJ1-1; CDR3 protein: CASRKGQGAEAFF
V gene: TRBV4-1; J gene: TRBJ1-1; CDR3 protein: CASSQDRRGEAFF
V gene: TRBV21-1; J gene: TRBJ1-1; CDR3 protein: CASNPQQGRSNTEAFF
V gene: TRBV11-2; J gene: TRBJ2-7; CDR3 protein: CASSFSLAGGLPYEQYF
V gene: TRBV30; J gene: TRBJ1-1; CDR3 protein: CAWSVMEPSNTEAFF
V gene: TRBV27; J gene: TRBJ2-5; CDR3 protein: CASSRWDSQETQYF